This T cell receptor (beta chain) came from a study of blood T cell repertoires in COVID-19. Across the whole study: Samples taken during acute and convalescent COVID-19 were collected in the United States, Italy and Spain. T cells, B-cell-depleted T cells, or PBMCs provided the cDNA or gDNA that served as material.

Original processing methods: How many nucleated cells were present was estimated from reference gene primer amplification. Using immunoSEQ multiplex PCR, the repertoire was profiled, and TCRdb retains in-frame clones only, with some absent. V, J and clone size reflect that table, while D and trimming were determined from the DNA. The profile covers approximately 31,000 clones, with approximately 90% appearing a single time and 3% to 4.5% taken by the ten largest. J gave up 3 bases and V 1 base, and 6 bases lay outside the gene matches. CDR3 size: 15 residues. Germline V gives CDR1 LGHDT, CDR2 YNNKEL (reference sequence).

This chain uses TRBV3-1 (or the pseudogene TRBV3-2) with TRBJ2-7, with 7 bases fitting TRBD1. The sample consisted of peripheral blood. The TCR sequence derives from a man aged 55 to 70 with acute or convalescent COVID-19. CDR3 DNA: TGTGCCAGCAGCCAAGGAATAGGGGGCCTCTACGAGCAGTACTTC. It codes for CASSQGIGGLYEQYF.